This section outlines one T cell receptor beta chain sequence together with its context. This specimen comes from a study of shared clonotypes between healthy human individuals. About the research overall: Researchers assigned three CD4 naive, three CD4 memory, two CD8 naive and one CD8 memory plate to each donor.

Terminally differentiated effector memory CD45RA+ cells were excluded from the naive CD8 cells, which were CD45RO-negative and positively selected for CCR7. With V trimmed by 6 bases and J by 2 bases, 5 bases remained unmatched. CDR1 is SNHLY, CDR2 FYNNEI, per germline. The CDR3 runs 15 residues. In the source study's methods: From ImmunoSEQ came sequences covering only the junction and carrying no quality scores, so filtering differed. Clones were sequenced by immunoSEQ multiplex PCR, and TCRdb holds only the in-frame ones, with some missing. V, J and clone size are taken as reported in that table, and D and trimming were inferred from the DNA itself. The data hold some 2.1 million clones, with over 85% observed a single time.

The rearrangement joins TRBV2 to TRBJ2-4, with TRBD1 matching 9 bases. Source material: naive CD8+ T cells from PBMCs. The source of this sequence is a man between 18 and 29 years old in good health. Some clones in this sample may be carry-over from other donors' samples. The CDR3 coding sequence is TGTGCCAGCAGGGCACAGGGGGCGTCCAAAAACATTCAGTACTTC. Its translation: CASRAQGASKNIQYF.